This entry is about one TCR beta chain. Its antigen is unknown. There are no base qualities to consult, and no much larger clone falls within one base. The data were taken from a study of cytomegalovirus exposure and HLA in healthy donors (dated by TCRdb to about 2017). Turning to the overall study: An earlier analysis of some 500 of the donors reported 250 to 300 Gb of sequence data and 100 million to 140 million unique TCR beta sequences from around 200 million T cells. An earlier analysis of some 600 of the donors applied high-throughput TCR beta sequencing to assess whether each TCR beta V gene segment acted as functional or pseudogenic. Four or five DR-DQ haplotypes were handled as single units for association and clustering, since linkage in the cohort was strong. Genome-wide SNP genotypes for about 60% of the roughly 700 donors were used in a later genetic analysis, which treated that subset as a discovery cohort. In addition to the first cohort of about 650 subjects, a separate validation cohort of approximately 130 different subjects was used. To study patterns of TCR occurrence, a later analysis re-analyzed previously published TCR beta repertoires from around 660 donors and added high-resolution HLA genotyping. To predict cytomegalovirus infection status, the study combined high-throughput TCR immunosequencing, statistical association of individual TCRs with disease status, and machine learning. Donor age, sex, ethnicity and CMV serostatus were collected together with the repertoire data. The T cell repertoires of some 700 subjects were profiled by immunosequencing and related to cytomegalovirus serostatus. Of the roughly 400 genotyped donors, over 80% were placed in the genetic ancestry cluster associated with self-reported Caucasian donors. On average, around 230,000 unique TCR beta nucleotide sequences were sequenced per donor among several hundred genotyped donors of the cohort, with 15% to 20% of those sequences being non-productive. The aim of the study was to test whether cataloging public T cell receptors could identify signatures of past pathogen exposure. Both class I and class II loci were covered by HLA typing, at four-digit resolution. All discovery cohort repertoires had been generated on a single sequencing platform. About 300 gigabases of sequencing data and 80 million or so unique TCR sequences were included in an early release covering 500 to 750 HLA-typed donors. Rather than drawing on any new phenotypic data, the later analysis identified candidate immune exposures from TCR beta sequences and the way those sequences occurred across donors. The number of typed donors differed by locus: about 620-640 for A, B, C, DRB1 and DQB1; approximately 520 for DQA1; over 600 for DPA1; and 400 to 480 for DPB1.

The CDR3, from cysteine to phenylalanine, totals 15 residues. The retained sequence is limited to the CDR3, 45 bases, with the frame set at the first base. Clipping removes 4 bases from V and 1 base from J, with 5 as the unmatched junction base count. Based on the germline V gene (reference sequence), the CDR1 and CDR2 sequences are MNHNY and SVGAGI. The cohort comprised 666 healthy bone marrow donors. Cohort members were all nominally healthy when sampled, although unrecorded immune exposures were likely present. The donor tested CMV seronegative, placing the donor among the 350 to 400 seronegative members of the cohort. A peripheral blood sample was collected from each donor, and TCR beta sequencing was performed on peripheral blood mononuclear cells. Genomic DNA was extracted from the blood cell samples with the Qiagen DNeasy Blood Extraction Kit. Libraries were prepared through the immunoSEQ multiplex PCR assay. For the multiplex PCR, a mixture combining 60 forward primers for TCR Vbeta segments and 13 reverse primers for TCR Jbeta segments was used. A multiplex PCR assay on genomic DNA amplified the CDR3 region of rearranged TCR beta genes. Amplified TCR beta libraries were sequenced as 87-base-pair reads on the Illumina HiSeq System. In the authors' own workflow: A later analysis tallied 80 million to 95 million unique TCR beta chains across the 600 to 700 repertoires, and approximately 9.9 million of those chains were shared by two or more donors. To remove PCR and sequencing errors, raw reads were error-corrected and collapsed into unique sequences using a nearest-neighbor algorithm that merged closely related sequences. To assign V, D and J gene segments, CDR3 sequences were aligned to IMGT reference sequences. Each retained sequence needed at least a six-nucleotide match to both a V gene segment and a J gene segment. Rearrangements were classified as productive when the CDR3 lacked stop codons and remained in frame with V and J, and all other rearrangements were classified as non-productive. Following IMGT convention, CDR3 was defined as the stretch from the second conserved V-encoded cysteine to the conserved J-encoded phenylalanine. The earlier analysis of roughly 590 of the donors excluded sequences that lacked an unambiguous match to a single V gene segment. An earlier analysis of 587 of the donors called V segments functional above 56.7% productive rearrangements and segregating when the between-donor standard deviation exceeded 5%. A statistical classification framework was built to diagnose cytomegalovirus status from the catalog of TCR beta chain sequences. V and J gene assignment, in a later analysis, came from comparing TCR nucleotide sequences with IMGT/GENE-DB human TR gene sequences. In a later analysis, CDR3 sequences and most-parsimonious VDJ recombination scenarios were assigned using the TCRdist pipeline. In a later analysis, every TCR beta chain was defined by the combination of its CDR3 amino acid sequence and its V-gene family, and reads without a unique V-gene family were dropped. In a later analysis, fewer than 600 highly shared, low-generation-probability nucleotide sequences were removed to address suspected cross-contamination and a sequencing artifact. A later analysis calculated a clonal expansion index for each public chain from normalized within-repertoire ranks of inferred template counts. A later analysis computed generation probabilities with a VDJ recombination model fitted to out-of-frame rearrangements, and checked the results against IGoR. A later analysis scored TCR-TCR, TCR-HLA and TCR-CMV co-occurrence with hypergeometric tests, applying a repertoire-size bias correction to TCR pairs. False discovery rates were estimated in a later analysis by permuting HLA or CMV assignments 20 times. In a later analysis, co-occurring TCRs were grouped using DBSCAN, with TCRdist sequence similarity added in when clustering inside HLA-allele-positive subsets. Repertoires with fewer than 30,000 or more than 120,000 public chains, plus five repertoires with anomalous nucleotide sharing, were excluded from co-occurrence clustering. TCRdb obtained this table from immuneACCESS and retained in-frame rearrangements with V and J assigned. These tables miss some clones; where compared with another copy, unresolved V genes account for less than half of the shortfall, and the remainder is unexplained. The D gene and trimming were derived from the DNA, and the V and J assignments and clone size from that table. Here the sample has approximately 150,000 clones; more than 60% occur a single time. The ten most abundant clones make up approximately 3.2% of the sample.

General findings and caveats noted by the study authors: In a later analysis, the rate of TCR association differed among HLA loci, with DRB1 alleles having the most associated TCRs and HLA-C alleles having the fewest. When HLA alleles, especially DR and DQ, strongly co-occurred, attributing TCR associations to individual alleles was difficult. The sequencing pipeline was judged likely to have produced a cluster of highly shared sequence variants as a technical artifact. Three of the identified cytomegalovirus-associated TCR beta chains were confirmed in vitro to be specific for cytomegalovirus antigens. According to a later analysis, parvovirus B19, influenza, CMV and Epstein-Barr virus appeared linked to several top co-occurrence clusters. At a false discovery rate of 0.05, a later analysis linked 15,000 to 20,000 TCR beta sequences to specific HLA alleles. The study gave a list of around 170 TCR beta chains associated with cytomegalovirus. Correlated functional status among segregating V segments might be attributable to linkage disequilibrium, but an unknown experimental factor could not be ruled out. For the cohort, immune exposure information was limited to CMV serostatus. Roughly uniform sequencing depth across donors was assumed in presence/absence analyses, although this assumption may not hold. An association between a missense DCLRE1C variant and V-gene and J-gene trimming of TCR beta chains was found in a later genetic analysis and replicated in an independent cohort. According to a later analysis, most CMV-associated TCR beta chains appeared to be HLA-restricted, and the HLA associations seemed to be driven largely by CMV exposure. Some IMGT-functional V segments, including TRBV6-2 and TRBV6-3, could not be told apart with the 87-base-pair reads, so those segments were excluded. A later genetic analysis reported fewer N-insertions in productive TCRs among donors in an Asian-associated ancestry cluster than the roughly 690-donor mean. In this cohort, only TCR beta chains were sequenced, and detectable features were limited by the absence of alpha or paired-chain data. The classifier was reported to diagnose cytomegalovirus status with high specificity and sensitivity in both the original and validation cohorts. Because HLA typing was unavailable for some donors at each locus, only the typed subset was used in association tests. Because counts were too low, some 17 rarely observed V segments, including chromosome 9 orphons, were excluded from the earlier analysis of 587 of the donors. A later analysis found that HLA-associated TCR beta chains were more clonally expanded and had lower generation probabilities than equally common non-associated chains. A further reported finding was that TCR beta sequences accurately predicted the HLA-A and HLA-B alleles for most subjects in the first cohort. While some public TCRs were present in many individuals, most TCR sequences turned up only very rarely across donors. It was suggested by the authors that the approach could potentially be generalized to other disease states and immunological phenotypes. In an earlier analysis of about 540 of the donors, most TCR beta V segments were observed in productive rearrangements about 87% or about 30% of the time, broadly matching IMGT annotations.

The source is a man aged 35-49 years in good health and CMV-seronegative. Specimen: PBMCs. The sequence joins TRBV6-6 to TRBJ2-7; 9 middle bases align to TRBD1. The nucleotide sequence reads as follows: TGTGCCAGCAGTTCTCCCGGGACAGGGTCCTACGAGCAGTACTTC. Its protein reads: CASSSPGTGSYEQYF.